Below are 19 T cell receptor beta chains sequenced from a single sample in a study of T cell repertoires in cytomegalovirus infection. TCRdb processed the reads anew with MiXCR; each CDR3 protein has one entry. The repertoire holds around 140,000 distinct CDR3 sequences, 5.5% to 7% seen once, with approximately 19% in the top ten. The sequencing input was PBMCs. These receptors all come from a human donor in good health (CMV status not recorded). Some clones in this sample may be carry-over from other donors' samples.

The chain has TRBV7-9 and TRBJ1-5; TRBD1 agrees at 7 bases. Germline-derived CDR1 and CDR2 are SEHNR and FQNEAQ (reference sequence). The length of the CDR3 is 15 residues. V shed 1 base, J shed 3 bases, and the junction held 3 bases outside the gene matches. CDR3 residues: CASSLGQGNNQPQHF. CDR3 nucleotide sequence: TGTGCCAGCAGCTTAGGACAGGGCAACAATCAGCCCCAGCATTTT.

The rearrangement uses TRBV20-1 and TRBJ2-1; D is unclear. Trimming removed 2 bases at V and 7 bases at J, with 15 bases between. Per the germline V gene, CDR1 is DFQATT and CDR2 is SNEGSKA (reference sequence). The length of the CDR3 is 14 residues. The DNA of the CDR3 is TGCAGTGCTAGACCTCAGGTCCGGGTGAATGAGCAGTTCTTC. This encodes CSARPQVRVNEQFF.

The chain recombines TRBV10-3 with TRBJ2-3; D is uncertain. Trimming stripped 3 bases from V and 0 bases from J, with 4 bases between. Per the germline V gene, CDR1 is ENHRY and CDR2 is SYGVKD. This CDR3 region has 13 residues. CDR3: CAISDYSTDTQYF. The CDR3 nucleotides are TGTGCCATCAGTGACTACAGCACAGATACGCAGTATTTT.

In its sample, this clonotype was seen many times. The chain uses TRBV5-6 and TRBJ2-1; maybe TRBD1 (5 bases). Trimming removed 5 bases at V and 7 bases at J, with 19 bases between. From germline, CDR1 is SGHDT and CDR2 YYEEEE. This CDR3 is built from 15 residues. The CDR3 nucleotides are TGTGCCAGCAGAGTTATTGGCCAGGGCGTGAATGAGCAGTTCTTC. Amino acid sequence: CASRVIGQGVNEQFF.

This clonotype was seen more than once but under ten times. Germline is not matched at one junction end, which may reflect a read error. The chain combines TRBV2 with TRBJ2-1; D tentatively fits TRBD1 or TRBD2 (6 bases each). CDR1 is SNHLY, CDR2 FYNNEI, per germline. This CDR3 has 15 residues. The CDR3 sequence is CAGSSGGGTGDEQFF. The CDR3 DNA reads as TGTGCCGGCAGCAGTGGAGGGGGAACGGGCGATGAGCAGTTCTTC.

This clonotype was seen ten or more times. The V gene is TRBV27, the J gene TRBJ1-2; possible D gene TRBD1, 6 bases. The V end lost 6 bases, the J end lost 4 bases, and 15 bases lay between the germline ends. Germline CDR1 MNHEY, CDR2 SMNVEV (reference sequence). The length of the CDR3 is 14 residues. The CDR3 is CASRLTGYSYGYTF. CDR3 in DNA: TGTGCCAGCAGATTGACAGGATATAGCTATGGCTACACCTTC.

This clonotype was seen repeatedly, ten times or more. The chain is built from TRBV7-2 and TRBJ1-1, with unresolved D. Trimming pared 5 bases from V and 4 bases from J, leaving 11 bases between. This CDR3 comprises 13 residues. CDR1 SGHTA and CDR2 FQGNSA come from the germline V gene. CDR3 DNA: TGTGCCAGCAGCATTAATCGGATCACTGAAGCTTTCTTT. Translation: CASSINRITEAFF.

This clonotype appeared many times. This chain joins TRBV12-3 or TRBV12-4 and TRBJ2-4, with 8 bases lining up with TRBD2. V gave up 6 bases and J gave up 8 bases; unmatched junction bases: 6. This CDR3 comprises 13 residues. CDR3 in amino acids: CASRSGGADIQYF. CDR3 nucleotides: TGTGCCAGCAGGTCCGGGGGGGCCGACATTCAGTACTTC.

This clonotype appeared a few times. The V call is TRBV6-5, the J call TRBJ1-1; D might be TRBD1 (6 bases). With 7 bases removed from V and 8 bases from J, the gap between germline ends came to 14 bases. Germline V gives CDR1 MNHEY, CDR2 SVGAGI. The CDR3 is made up of 12 amino acids. CDR3: CASKGQRQEAFF. The DNA of the CDR3 is TGTGCCAGCAAAGGACAGCGGCAAGAAGCTTTCTTT.

This clonotype was recorded at least ten times. This chain joins TRBV20-1 and TRBJ2-7; 9 positions agree with TRBD1. The J segment lost 2 bases and the V segment lost 2 bases, leaving 7 bases of the junction unmatched. The CDR3 length is 15 residues. The germline V gene has CDR1 DFQATT and CDR2 SNEGSKA (reference sequence). CDR3 sequence: CSARSRQGDTYEQYF. CDR3 coding DNA: TGCAGTGCTAGATCGAGACAGGGGGACACCTACGAGCAGTACTTC.

This clonotype appeared a few times. This chain links TRBV5-5 with TRBJ1-2; 7 bases fit TRBD1. The germline V gene has CDR1 SGHKS and CDR2 YYEKEE (reference sequence). Trimming took 4 bases from V and 4 from J; bases not matched to a gene: 13. The CDR3 loop spans 16 amino acids. CDR3 in amino acids: CASSITTGTKGYGYTF. The DNA of the CDR3 is TGTGCCAGCAGCATCACGACAGGGACCAAGGGCTATGGCTACACCTTC.

At least ten counts were recorded for this clonotype. The chain uses TRBV11-1 and TRBJ2-1, with TRBD2 as a possible D gene (5 bases). Germline-derived CDR1 and CDR2 are SGHAT and FQDESV (reference sequence). The CDR3 sequence is 15 residues long. Trimming cost V 5 bases and J 1 base, with 12 bases left between them. The CDR3 is CASSPGLSSYNEQFF. The DNA of the CDR3 is TGTGCCAGCAGCCCCGGACTTAGTTCCTACAATGAGCAGTTCTTC.

This clonotype was recorded at least ten times. This chain uses TRBV11-2 with TRBJ2-6, with 7 nucleotides matching TRBD1. Germline V gene sequence: CDR1 SGHAT, CDR2 FQNNGV. CDR3 length: 18 residues. V was clipped by 7 bases and J by 0 bases; unmatched bases: 12. DNA of the CDR3: TGTGCCAGCAAGGGGAGCCGACAGGGCCTCTCTGGGGCCAACGTCCTGACTTTC. Protein product: CASKGSRQGLSGANVLTF.

This clonotype has more than one count but fewer than ten. This chain links TRBV28 with TRBJ2-4; D is unresolved. Germline assignment: CDR1 MDHEN and CDR2 SYDVKM. V shed 3 bases and J shed 2 bases, with 20 bases lying between them. The CDR3 covers 18 residues. The DNA for the CDR3 is TGTGCCAGCAGTTTGTGGCCGGGCGGATCTGGTCCCAAAAACATTCAGTACTTC. The encoded protein is CASSLWPGGSGPKNIQYF.

This clonotype has ten or more counts. This chain links TRBV29-1 with TRBJ2-4, with D possibly being TRBD1 or TRBD2 (5 bases each). Trimming cost V 3 bases and J 2 bases, with 11 bases left between them. The CDR3 length is 14 residues. Germline-derived CDR1 and CDR2 are SQVTM and ANQGSEA. The CDR3 region has the DNA TGCAGCGTTGAGAACGGGGCTTCCAAAAACATTCAGTACTTC. Its translation: CSVENGASKNIQYF.

This clonotype was found many times. The chain carries TRBV6-1 and TRBJ1-3; D is perhaps TRBD1 (5 bases). This CDR3 comprises 17 residues. The ends were cut back, 0 bases at V and 0 bases at J, with 12 bases in the middle. The germline V gene encodes CDR1 MNHNS and CDR2 SASEGT. Written as DNA, the CDR3 is TGTGCCAGCAGTGAAGCGCTTCCCGGGGGCTCTGGAAACACCATATATTTT. Protein sequence: CASSEALPGGSGNTIYF.

This clonotype was counted ten times or more. The rearrangement links TRBV28 to TRBJ1-2; D ambiguous. Between the trimmed V and J ends, which lost 2 bases and 8 bases, there was a span of 12 bases. Per the germline V gene, CDR1 is MDHEN and CDR2 is SYDVKM. The CDR3 sequence is 13 residues long. This CDR3 is CASSLRRMGGYTF. The CDR3 DNA sequence: TGTGCCAGCAGTTTACGCAGGATGGGGGGCTACACCTTC.

This clonotype was detected many times. The genes are TRBV12-3 or TRBV12-4 and TRBJ2-1; 10 nucleotides agree with TRBD1. V lost 3 bases, J lost 0 bases, and 5 bases stayed unmatched. This CDR3 region has 17 residues. CDR3 sequence (DNA): TGTGCCAGCAGTTTCCCCGGACAGGGGGGCTCCTACAATGAGCAGTTCTTC. As protein: CASSFPGQGGSYNEQFF.

This clonotype was detected a few times. The chain is built from TRBV28 and TRBJ2-3; the D gene is possibly TRBD2 (5 bases). Trimming shortened V by 5 bases and J by 2 bases, and 17 bases separated the two germline ends. This CDR3 contains 16 residues. In germline, CDR1 is MDHEN, CDR2 SYDVKM. The CDR3 nucleotides read TGTGCCAGCAGTCGCGGGCTGGCGGTTATCACAGATACGCAGTATTTT. It encodes CASSRGLAVITDTQYF.